A single sample gave rise to the 3 T cell receptor beta chains below, sequenced in a study of shared clonotypes between healthy human individuals. Measured with immunoSEQ multiplex PCR; TCRdb has only the in-frame clones, and not every one. The table has 2 million to 2.5 million clones, approximately 90% seen once; the top ten hold 0.37%. The specimen sequenced was naive CD4+ T cells from PBMCs. Specified subset: CD45RA+ positively selected. The source is a man between 18 and 35 years old in good health. Some clones in this sample may be carry-over from other donors' samples.

The V call is TRBV7-3, the J call TRBJ2-2, with 12 bases aligning to TRBD1. V was clipped by 4 bases and J by 2 bases; unmatched bases: 8. Germline CDR1 is SGHTA and CDR2 is FQGTGA. The CDR3 is made up of 18 amino acids. The CDR3 sequence is CASSSAGQGASNTGELFF. The CDR3 DNA follows: TGTGCCAGCAGCTCGGCGGGACAGGGGGCCTCTAACACCGGGGAGCTGTTTTTT.

As concerns this clone: Different DNA sequences within this sample yield the same CDR3. The V call is TRBV7-2, the J call TRBJ1-4; the D is unclear. With 2 bases removed from V and 5 bases from J, the gap between germline ends came to 6 bases. CDR3 size: 13 residues. In germline, CDR1 is SGHTA, CDR2 FQGNSA. The CDR3 reads CASSLQRNEKLFF. CDR3 bases: TGTGCCAGCAGCTTACAGAGAAATGAAAAACTGTTTTTT.

The V and J genes are TRBV5-4 and TRBJ1-2; no definite D call. V was pared by 0 bases and J by 0 bases, with 9 bases between. CDR3 length: 15 residues. The germline gives CDR1 SGHNT, CDR2 YYREEE (reference sequence). The CDR3 is CASSLGRNSNYGYTF. Written as DNA, the CDR3 is TGTGCCAGCAGCTTGGGCAGGAACTCTAACTATGGCTACACCTTC.